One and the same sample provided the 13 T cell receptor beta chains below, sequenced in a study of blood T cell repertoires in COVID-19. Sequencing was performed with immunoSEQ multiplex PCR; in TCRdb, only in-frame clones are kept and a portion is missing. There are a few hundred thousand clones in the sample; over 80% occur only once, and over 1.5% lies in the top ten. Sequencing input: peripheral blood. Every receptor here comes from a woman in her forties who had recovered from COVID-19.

This CDR3 reads CSASPGLLNSPLHF. CDR3 DNA sequence: TGCAGTGCTAGTCCCGGACTGCTAAATTCACCCCTCCACTTT. The chain links TRBV20-1 to TRBJ1-6; D gene unclear. V shed 3 bases and J shed 7 bases, with 13 bases lying between them. Germline V gene sequence: CDR1 DFQATT, CDR2 SNEGSKA (reference sequence). This CDR3 has 14 amino acids.

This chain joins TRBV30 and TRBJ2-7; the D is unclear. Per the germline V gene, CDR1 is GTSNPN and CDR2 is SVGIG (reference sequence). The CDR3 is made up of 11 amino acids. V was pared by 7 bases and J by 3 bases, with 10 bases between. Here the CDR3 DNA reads TGTGCCTTGTCGGAGTTCTACGAGCAGTACTTC. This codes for CALSEFYEQYF.

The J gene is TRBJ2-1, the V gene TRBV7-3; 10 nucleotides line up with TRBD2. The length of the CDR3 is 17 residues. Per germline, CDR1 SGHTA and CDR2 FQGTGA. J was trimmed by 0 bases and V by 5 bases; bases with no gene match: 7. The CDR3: CASSPPPSGGSYNEQFF. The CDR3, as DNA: TGTGCCAGCAGCCCCCCACCTAGCGGGGGCTCCTACAATGAGCAGTTCTTC.

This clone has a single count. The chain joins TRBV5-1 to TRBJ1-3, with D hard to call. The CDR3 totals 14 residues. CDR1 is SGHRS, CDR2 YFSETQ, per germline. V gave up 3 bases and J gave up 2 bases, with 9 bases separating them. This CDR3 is CASSSTGAGNTIYF. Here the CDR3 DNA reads TGCGCCAGCAGCTCTACGGGAGCTGGAAACACCATATATTTT.

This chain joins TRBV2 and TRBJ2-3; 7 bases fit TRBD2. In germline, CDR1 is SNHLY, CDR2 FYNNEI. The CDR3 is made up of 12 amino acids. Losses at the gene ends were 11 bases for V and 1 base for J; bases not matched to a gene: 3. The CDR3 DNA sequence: TGTGCCTTTGGGGGGGGCACAGATACGCAGTATTTT. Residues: CAFGGGTDTQYF.

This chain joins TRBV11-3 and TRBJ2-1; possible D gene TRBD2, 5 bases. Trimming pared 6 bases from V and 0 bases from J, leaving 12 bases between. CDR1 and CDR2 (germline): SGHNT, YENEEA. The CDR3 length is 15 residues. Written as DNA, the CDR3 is TGTGCCAGCAGTACTAGGTCCCCCTCCTACAATGAGCAGTTCTTC. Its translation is CASSTRSPSYNEQFF.

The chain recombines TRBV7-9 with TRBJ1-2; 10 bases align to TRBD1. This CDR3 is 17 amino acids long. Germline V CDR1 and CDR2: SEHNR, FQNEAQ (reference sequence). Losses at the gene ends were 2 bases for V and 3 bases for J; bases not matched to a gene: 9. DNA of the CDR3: TGTGCCAGCAGCTTAACTTGGGACAGGGGCATCGACTATGGCTACACCTTC. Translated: CASSLTWDRGIDYGYTF.

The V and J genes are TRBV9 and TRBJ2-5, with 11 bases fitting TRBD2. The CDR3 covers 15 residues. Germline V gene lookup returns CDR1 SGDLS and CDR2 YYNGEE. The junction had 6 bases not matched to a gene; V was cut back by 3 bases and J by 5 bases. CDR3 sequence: CASSGGLAVSETQYF. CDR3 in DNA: TGTGCCAGCAGCGGGGGACTAGCGGTGTCCGAGACCCAGTACTTC.

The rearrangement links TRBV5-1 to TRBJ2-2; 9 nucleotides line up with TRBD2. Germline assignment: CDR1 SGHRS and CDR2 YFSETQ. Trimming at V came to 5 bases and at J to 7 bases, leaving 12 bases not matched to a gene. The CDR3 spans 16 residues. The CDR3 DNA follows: TGCGCCAGCAGTGAACGCCCGGGACTAGCTTTCGGGGAGCTGTTTTTT. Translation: CASSERPGLAFGELFF.

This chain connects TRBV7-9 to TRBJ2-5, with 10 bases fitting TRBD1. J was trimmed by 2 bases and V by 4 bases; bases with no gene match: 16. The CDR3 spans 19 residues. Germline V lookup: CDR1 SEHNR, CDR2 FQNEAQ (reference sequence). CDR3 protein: CASSWEPGQGQGVQETQYF. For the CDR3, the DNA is TGTGCCAGCAGCTGGGAACCGGGACAGGGGCAAGGGGTTCAAGAGACCCAGTACTTC.

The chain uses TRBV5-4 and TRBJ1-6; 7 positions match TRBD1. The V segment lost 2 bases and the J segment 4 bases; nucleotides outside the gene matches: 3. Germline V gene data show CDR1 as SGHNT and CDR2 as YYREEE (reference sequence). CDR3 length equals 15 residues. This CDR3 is CASSFKTGYNSPLHF. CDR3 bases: TGTGCCAGCAGCTTCAAGACAGGGTATAATTCACCCCTCCACTTT. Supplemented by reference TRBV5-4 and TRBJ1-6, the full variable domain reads ETGVTQSPTHLIKTRGQQVTLRCSSQSGHNTVSWYQQALGQGPQFIFQYYREEENGRGNFPPRFSGLQFPNYSSELNVNALELDDSALYLCASSFKTGYNSPLHFGNGTRLTVT.

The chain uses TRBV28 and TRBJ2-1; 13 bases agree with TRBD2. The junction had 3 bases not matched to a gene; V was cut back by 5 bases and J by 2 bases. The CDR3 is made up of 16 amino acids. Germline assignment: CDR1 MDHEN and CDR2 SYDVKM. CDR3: CASSITSGGAYNEQFF. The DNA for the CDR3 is TGTGCCAGCAGTATCACTAGCGGGGGGGCCTACAATGAGCAGTTCTTC.

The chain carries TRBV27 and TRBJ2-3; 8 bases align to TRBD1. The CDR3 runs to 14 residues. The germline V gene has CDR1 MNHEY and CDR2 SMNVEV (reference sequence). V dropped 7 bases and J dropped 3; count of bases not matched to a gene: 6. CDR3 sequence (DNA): TGTGCCAGCACCGGACAGGGTGGGACAGATACGCAGTATTTT. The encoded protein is CASTGQGGTDTQYF.